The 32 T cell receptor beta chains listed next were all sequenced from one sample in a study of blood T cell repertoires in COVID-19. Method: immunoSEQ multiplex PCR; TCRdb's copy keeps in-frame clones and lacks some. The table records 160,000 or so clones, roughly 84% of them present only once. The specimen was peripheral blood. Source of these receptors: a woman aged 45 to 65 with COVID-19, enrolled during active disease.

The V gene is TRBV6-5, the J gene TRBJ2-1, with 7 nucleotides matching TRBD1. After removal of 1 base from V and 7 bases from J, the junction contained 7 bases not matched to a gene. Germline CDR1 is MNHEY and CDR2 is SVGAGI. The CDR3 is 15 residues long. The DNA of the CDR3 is TGTGCCAGCAGTTACTTCCGGACAGGAAGTAATGAGCAGTTCTTC. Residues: CASSYFRTGSNEQFF.

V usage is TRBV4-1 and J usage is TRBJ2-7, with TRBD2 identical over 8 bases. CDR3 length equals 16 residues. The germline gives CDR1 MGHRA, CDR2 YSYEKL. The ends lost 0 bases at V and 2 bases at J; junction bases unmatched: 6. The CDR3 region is CASSQEFALAAYEQYF. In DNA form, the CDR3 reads TGCGCCAGCAGCCAAGAGTTCGCACTAGCGGCCTACGAGCAGTACTTC.

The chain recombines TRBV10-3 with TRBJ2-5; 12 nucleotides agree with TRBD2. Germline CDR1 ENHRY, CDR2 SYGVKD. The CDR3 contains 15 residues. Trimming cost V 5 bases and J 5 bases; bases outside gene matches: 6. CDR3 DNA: TGTGCCATCAGTCTAGCGGGGGGGCAGGGGGAGACCCAGTACTTC. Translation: CAISLAGGQGETQYF.

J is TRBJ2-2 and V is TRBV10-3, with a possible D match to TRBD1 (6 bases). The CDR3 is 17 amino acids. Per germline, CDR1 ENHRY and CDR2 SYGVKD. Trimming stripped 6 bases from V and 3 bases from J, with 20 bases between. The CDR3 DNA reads TGTGCCATCAGAGGGTATCCAGGGGCCCTGGACACCGGGGAGCTGTTTTTT. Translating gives CAIRGYPGALDTGELFF.

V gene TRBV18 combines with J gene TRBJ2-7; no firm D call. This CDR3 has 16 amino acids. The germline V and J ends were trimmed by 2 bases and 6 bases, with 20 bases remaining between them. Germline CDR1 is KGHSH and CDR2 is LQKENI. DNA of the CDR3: TGTGCCAGCTCACCATTGGCCAGCATGGGCCCCAGCGAGCAGTACTTC. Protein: CASSPLASMGPSEQYF.

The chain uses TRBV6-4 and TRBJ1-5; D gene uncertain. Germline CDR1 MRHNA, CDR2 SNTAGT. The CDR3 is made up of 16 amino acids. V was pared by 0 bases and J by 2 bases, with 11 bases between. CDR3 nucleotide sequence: TGTGCCAGCAGTGACTCGGGCCGAAAATGCAATCAGCCCCAGCATTTT. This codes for CASSDSGRKCNQPQHF.

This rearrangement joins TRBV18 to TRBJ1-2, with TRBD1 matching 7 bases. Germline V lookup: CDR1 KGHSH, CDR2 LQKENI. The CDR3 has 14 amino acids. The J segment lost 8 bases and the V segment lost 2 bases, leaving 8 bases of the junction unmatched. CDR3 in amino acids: CASSPGQDTGGYTF. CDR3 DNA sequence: TGTGCCAGCTCACCAGGACAGGATACTGGGGGCTACACCTTC.

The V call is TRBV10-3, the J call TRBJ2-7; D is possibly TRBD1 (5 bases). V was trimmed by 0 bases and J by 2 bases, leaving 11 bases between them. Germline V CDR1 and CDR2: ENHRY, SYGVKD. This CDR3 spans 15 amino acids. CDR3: CAISESVGATYEQYF. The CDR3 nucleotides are TGTGCCATCAGTGAGTCAGTAGGGGCGACCTACGAGCAGTACTTC.

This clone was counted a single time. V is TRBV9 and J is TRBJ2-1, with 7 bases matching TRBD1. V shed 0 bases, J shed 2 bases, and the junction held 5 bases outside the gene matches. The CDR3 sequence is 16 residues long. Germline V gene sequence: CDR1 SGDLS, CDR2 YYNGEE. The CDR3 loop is CASSVDNRGPYNEQFF. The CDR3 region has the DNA TGTGCCAGCAGCGTAGACAACAGGGGACCCTACAATGAGCAGTTCTTC.

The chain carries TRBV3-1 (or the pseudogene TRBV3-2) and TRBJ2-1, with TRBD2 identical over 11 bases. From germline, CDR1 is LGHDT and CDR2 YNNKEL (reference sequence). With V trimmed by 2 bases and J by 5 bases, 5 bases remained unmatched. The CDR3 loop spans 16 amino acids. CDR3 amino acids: CASSQLTSGGNNEQFF. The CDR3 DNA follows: TGTGCCAGCAGCCAACTCACTAGCGGGGGAAACAATGAGCAGTTCTTC.

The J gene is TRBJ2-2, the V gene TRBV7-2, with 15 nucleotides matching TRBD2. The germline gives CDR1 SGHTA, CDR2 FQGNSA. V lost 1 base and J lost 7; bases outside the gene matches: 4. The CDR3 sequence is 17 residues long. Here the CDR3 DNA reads TGTGCCAGCAGCTTAGTGGGACTAGCGGGGGGCAACGGGGAGCTGTTTTTT. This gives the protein CASSLVGLAGGNGELFF.

As DNA, the CDR3 is TGTGCCACCAGTGATTCGCAGGGTAGGAGCAATCAGCCCCAGCATTTT. This encodes CATSDSQGRSNQPQHF. The chain has TRBV24-1 and TRBJ1-5, with D possibly being TRBD1 (5 bases). Germline-derived CDR1 and CDR2 are KGHDR and SFDVKD. The CDR3 has 16 amino acids. The V end lost 2 bases, the J end lost 1 base, and 11 bases lay between the germline ends.

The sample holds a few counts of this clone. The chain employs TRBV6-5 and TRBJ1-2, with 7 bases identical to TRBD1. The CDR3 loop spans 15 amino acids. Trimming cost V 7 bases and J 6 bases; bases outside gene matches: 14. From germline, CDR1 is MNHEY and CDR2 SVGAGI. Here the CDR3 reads CASTRQGSIMDGYTF. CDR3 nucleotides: TGTGCCAGCACCAGACAGGGATCTATCATGGATGGCTACACCTTC.

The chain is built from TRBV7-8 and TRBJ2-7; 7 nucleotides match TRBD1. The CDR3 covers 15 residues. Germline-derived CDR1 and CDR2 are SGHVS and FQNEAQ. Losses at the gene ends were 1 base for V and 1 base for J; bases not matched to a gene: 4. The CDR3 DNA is TGTGCCAGCAGCTTAGGGGGGACAGCGTCCTACGAGCAGTACTTC. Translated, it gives CASSLGGTASYEQYF.

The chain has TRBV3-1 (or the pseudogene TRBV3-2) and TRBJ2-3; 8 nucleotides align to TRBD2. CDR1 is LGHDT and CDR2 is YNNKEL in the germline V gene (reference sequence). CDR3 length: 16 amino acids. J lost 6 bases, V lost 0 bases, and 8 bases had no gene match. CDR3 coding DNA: TGTGCCAGCAGCCAAGATGCGAGCGGGGGCTGGGATACGCAGTATTTT. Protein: CASSQDASGGWDTQYF.

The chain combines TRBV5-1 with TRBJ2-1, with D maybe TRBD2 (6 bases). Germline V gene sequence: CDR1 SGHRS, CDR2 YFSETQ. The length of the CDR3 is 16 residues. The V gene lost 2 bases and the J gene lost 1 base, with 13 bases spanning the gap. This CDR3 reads CASSLWVGGSYNEQFF. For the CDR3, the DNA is TGCGCCAGCAGCTTATGGGTGGGGGGATCCTACAATGAGCAGTTCTTC.

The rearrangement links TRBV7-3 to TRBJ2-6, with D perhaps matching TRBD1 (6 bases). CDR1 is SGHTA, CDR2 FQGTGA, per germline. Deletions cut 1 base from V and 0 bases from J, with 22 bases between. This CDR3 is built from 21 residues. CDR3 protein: CASSLKPRDTPFLSGANVLTF. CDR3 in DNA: TGTGCCAGCAGCTTAAAGCCCCGGGACACCCCGTTCCTCTCTGGGGCCAACGTCCTGACTTTC.

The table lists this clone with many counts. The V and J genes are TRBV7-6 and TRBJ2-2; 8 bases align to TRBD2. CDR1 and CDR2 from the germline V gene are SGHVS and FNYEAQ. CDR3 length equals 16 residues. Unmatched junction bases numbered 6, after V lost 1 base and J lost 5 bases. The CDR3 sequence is CASSLERGGITGELFF. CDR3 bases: TGTGCCAGCAGCTTAGAGCGCGGGGGGATAACCGGGGAGCTGTTTTTT.

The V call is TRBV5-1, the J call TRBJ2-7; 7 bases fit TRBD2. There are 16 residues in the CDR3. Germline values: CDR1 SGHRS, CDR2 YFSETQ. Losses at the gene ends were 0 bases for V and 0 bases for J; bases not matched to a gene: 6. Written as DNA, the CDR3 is TGCGCCAGCAGCTTGGGAGGCGGGGGAGTCTCCTACGAGCAGTACTTC. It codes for CASSLGGGGVSYEQYF. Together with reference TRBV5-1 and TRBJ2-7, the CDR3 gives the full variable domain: KAGVTQTPRYLIKTRGQQVTLSCSPISGHRSVSWYQQTPGQGLQFLFEYFSETQRNKGNFPGRFSGRQFSNSRSEMNVSTLELGDSALYLCASSLGGGGVSYEQYFGPGTRLTVT.

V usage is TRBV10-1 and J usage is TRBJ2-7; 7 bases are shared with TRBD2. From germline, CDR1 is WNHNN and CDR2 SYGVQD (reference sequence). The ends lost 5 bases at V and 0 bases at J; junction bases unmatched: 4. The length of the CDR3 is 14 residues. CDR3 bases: TGCGCCAGCAGTTTCGGGGGGAGCTCCTACGAGCAGTACTTC. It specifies CASSFGGSSYEQYF.

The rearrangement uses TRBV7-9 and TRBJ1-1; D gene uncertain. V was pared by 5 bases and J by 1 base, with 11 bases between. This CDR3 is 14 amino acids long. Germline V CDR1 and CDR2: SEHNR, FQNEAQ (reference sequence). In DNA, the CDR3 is TGTGCCAGCAGCCCCCGGGGAGAGAACACTGAAGCTTTCTTT. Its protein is CASSPRGENTEAFF.

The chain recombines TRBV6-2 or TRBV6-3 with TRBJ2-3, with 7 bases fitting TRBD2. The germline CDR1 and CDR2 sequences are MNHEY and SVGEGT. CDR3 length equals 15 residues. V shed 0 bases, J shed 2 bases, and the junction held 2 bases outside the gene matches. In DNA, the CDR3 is TGTGCCAGCAGTTACTCTGCGGGGGACACAGATACGCAGTATTTT. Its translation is CASSYSAGDTDTQYF.

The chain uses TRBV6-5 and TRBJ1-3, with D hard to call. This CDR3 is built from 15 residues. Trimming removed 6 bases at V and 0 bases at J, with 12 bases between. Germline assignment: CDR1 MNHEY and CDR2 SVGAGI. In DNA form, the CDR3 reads TGTGCCAGCAGCCAGATTACTAGCTCTGGAAACACCATATATTTT. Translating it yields CASSQITSSGNTIYF.

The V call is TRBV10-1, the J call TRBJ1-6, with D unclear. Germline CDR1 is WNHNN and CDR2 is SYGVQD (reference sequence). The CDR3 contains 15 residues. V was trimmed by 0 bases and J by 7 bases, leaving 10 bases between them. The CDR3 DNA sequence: TGCGCCAGCAGTGAGTCGAAACGGTCAAATTCACCCCTCCACTTT. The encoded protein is CASSESKRSNSPLHF.

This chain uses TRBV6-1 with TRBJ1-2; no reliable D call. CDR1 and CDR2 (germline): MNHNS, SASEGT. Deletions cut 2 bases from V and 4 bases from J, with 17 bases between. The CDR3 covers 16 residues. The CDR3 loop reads CASSENPQNPIYGYTF. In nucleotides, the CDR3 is TGTGCCAGCAGTGAAAACCCACAAAACCCAATCTATGGCTACACCTTC.

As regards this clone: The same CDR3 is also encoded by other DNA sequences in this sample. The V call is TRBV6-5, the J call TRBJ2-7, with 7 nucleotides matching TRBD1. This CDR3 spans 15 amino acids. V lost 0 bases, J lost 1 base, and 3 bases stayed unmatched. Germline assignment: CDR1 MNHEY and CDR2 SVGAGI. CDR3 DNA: TGTGCCAGCAGTTACTCGACAGGGCGATCCTACGAGCAGTACTTC. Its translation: CASSYSTGRSYEQYF.

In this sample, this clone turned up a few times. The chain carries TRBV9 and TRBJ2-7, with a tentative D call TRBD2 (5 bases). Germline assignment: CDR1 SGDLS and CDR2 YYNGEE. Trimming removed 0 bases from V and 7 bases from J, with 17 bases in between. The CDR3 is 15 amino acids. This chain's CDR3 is CASSVEGVGPREQYF. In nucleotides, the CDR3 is TGTGCCAGCAGCGTAGAGGGAGTTGGACCTCGAGAGCAGTACTTC.

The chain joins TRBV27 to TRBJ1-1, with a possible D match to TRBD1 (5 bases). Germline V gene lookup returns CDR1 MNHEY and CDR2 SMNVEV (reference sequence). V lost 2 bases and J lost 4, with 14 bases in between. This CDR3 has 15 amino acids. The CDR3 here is CASSLRGGGFTEAFF. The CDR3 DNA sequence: TGTGCCAGCAGTTTAAGGGGTGGGGGGTTCACTGAAGCTTTCTTT.

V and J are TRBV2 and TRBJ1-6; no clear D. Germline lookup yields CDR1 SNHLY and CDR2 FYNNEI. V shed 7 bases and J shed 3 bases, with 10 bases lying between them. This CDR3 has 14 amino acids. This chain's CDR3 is CASNPGGYNSPLHF. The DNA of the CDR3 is TGTGCCAGCAATCCGGGAGGCTATAATTCACCCCTCCACTTT.

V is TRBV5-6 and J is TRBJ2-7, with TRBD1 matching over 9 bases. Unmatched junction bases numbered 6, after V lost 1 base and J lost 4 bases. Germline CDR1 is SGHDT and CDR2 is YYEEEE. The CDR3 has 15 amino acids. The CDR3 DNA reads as TGTGCCAGCAGCTTGCTCGGGACAGGGACATACGAGCAGTACTTC. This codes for CASSLLGTGTYEQYF. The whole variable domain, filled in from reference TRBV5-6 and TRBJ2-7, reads DAGVTQSPTHLIKTRGQQVTLRCSPKSGHDTVSWYQQALGQGPQFIFQYYEEEERQRGNFPDRFSGHQFPNYSSELNVNALLLGDSALYLCASSLLGTGTYEQYFGPGTRLTVT.

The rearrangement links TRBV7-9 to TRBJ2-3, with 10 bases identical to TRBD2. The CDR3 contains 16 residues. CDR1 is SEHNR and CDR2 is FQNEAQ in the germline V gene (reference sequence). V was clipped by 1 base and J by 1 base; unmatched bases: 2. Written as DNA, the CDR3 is TGTGCCAGCAGCTTAGATACTAGCGGGGGCACAGATACGCAGTATTTT. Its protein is CASSLDTSGGTDTQYF.

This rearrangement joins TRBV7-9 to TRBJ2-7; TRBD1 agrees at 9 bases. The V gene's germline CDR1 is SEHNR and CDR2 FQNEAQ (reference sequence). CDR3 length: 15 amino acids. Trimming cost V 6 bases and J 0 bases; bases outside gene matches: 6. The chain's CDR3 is CASSSPGQGSYEQYF. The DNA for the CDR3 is TGTGCCAGCAGTTCTCCGGGACAGGGCTCCTACGAGCAGTACTTC.